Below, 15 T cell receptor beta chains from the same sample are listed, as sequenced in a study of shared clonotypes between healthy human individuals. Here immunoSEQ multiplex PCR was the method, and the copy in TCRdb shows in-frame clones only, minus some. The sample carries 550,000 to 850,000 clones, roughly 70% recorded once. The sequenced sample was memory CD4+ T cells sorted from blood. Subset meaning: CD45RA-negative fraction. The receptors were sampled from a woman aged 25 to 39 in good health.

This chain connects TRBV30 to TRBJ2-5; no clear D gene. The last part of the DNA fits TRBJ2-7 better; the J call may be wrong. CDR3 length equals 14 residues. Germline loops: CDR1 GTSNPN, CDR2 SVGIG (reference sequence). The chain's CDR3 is CAWGRGGSSYEQYF. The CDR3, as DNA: TGTGCCTGGGGCCGCGGTGGCAGCTCCTACGAGCAGTACTTC.

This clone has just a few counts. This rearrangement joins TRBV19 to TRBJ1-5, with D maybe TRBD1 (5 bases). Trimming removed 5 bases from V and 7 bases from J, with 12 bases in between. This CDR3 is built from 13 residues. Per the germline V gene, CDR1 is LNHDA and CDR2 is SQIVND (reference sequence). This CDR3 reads CASSPGLEQPQHF. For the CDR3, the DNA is TGTGCCAGTAGTCCGGGGCTCGAACAGCCCCAGCATTTT. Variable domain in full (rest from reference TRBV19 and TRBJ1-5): DGGITQSPKYLFRKEGQNVTLSCEQNLNHDAMYWYRQDPGQGLRLIYYSQIVNDFQKGDIAEGYSVSREKKESFPLTVTSAQKNPTAFYLCASSPGLEQPQHFGDGTRLSIL.

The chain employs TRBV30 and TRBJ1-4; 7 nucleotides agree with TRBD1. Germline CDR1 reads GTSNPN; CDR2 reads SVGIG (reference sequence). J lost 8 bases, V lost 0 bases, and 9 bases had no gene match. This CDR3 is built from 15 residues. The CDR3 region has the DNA TGTGCCTGGAGTGTATTGGGGCAGGGGGACGAAAAACTGTTTTTT. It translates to CAWSVLGQGDEKLFF.

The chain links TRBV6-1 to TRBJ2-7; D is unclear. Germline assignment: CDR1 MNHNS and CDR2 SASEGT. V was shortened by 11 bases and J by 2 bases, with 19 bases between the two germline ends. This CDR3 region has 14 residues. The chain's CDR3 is CAVRGDSPPYEQYF. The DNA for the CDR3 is TGTGCCGTCCGTGGTGACTCCCCCCCCTACGAGCAGTACTTC.

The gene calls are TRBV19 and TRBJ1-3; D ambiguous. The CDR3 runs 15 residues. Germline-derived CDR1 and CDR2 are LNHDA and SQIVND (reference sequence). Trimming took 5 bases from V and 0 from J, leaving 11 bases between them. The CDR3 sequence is CASSSSGVSGNTIYF. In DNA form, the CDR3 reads TGTGCCAGTAGTTCCTCCGGTGTCTCTGGAAACACCATATATTTT.

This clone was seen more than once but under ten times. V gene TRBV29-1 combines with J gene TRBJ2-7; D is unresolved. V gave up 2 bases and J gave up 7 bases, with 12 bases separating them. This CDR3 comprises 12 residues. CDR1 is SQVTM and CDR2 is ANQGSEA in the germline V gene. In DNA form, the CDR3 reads TGCAGCGTTGAAAAGACGGACGGTGAGCAGTACTTC. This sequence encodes CSVEKTDGEQYF.

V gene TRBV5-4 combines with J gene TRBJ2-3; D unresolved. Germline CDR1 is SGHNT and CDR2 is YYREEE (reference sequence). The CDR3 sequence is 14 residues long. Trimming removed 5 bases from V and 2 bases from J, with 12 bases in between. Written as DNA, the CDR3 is TGTGCCAGCAGGGTAGACTTCATCACAGATACGCAGTATTTT. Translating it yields CASRVDFITDTQYF.

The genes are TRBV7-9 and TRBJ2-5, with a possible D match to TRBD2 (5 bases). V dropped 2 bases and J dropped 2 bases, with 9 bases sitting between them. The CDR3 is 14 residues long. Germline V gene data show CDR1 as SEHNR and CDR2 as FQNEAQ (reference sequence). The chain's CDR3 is CASSLTGIQETQYF. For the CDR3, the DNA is TGTGCCAGCAGCTTAACGGGGATACAAGAGACCCAGTACTTC. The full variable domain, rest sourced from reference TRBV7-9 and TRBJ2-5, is DTGVSQNPRHKITKRGQNVTFRCDPISEHNRLYWYRQTLGQGPEFLTYFQNEAQLEKSRLLSDRFSAERPKGSFSTLEIQRTEQGDSAMYLCASSLTGIQETQYFGPGTRLLVL.

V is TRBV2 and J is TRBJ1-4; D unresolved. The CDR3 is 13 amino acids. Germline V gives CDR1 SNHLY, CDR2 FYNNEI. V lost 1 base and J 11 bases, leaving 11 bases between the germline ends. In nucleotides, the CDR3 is TGTGCCAGCAGTGAAGGTTTGCTGGGGAAACTGTTTTTT. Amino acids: CASSEGLLGKLFF.

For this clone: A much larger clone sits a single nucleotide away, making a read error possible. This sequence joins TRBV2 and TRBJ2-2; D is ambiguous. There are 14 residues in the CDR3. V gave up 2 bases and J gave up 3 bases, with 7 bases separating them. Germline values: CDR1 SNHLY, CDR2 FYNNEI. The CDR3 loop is CASSEPLHTGELFF. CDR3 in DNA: TGTGCCAGCAGTGAACCCCTGCACACCGGGGAGCTGTTTTTT.

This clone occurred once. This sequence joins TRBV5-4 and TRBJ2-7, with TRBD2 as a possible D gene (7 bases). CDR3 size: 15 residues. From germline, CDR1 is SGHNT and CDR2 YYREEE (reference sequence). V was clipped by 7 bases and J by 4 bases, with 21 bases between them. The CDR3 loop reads CASAPGRGAGYEQYF. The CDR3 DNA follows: TGTGCCAGCGCCCCAGGTCGGGGGGCAGGGTACGAGCAGTACTTC.

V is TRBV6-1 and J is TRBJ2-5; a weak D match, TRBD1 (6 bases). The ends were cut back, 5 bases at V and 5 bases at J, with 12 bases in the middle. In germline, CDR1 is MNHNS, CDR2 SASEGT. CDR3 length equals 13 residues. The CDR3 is CASSPGVGETQYF. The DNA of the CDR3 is TGTGCCAGCAGTCCAGGGGTGGGGGAGACCCAGTACTTC.

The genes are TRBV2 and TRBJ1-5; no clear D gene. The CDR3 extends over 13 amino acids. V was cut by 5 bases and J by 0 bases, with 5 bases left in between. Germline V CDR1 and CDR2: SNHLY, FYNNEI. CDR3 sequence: CASSLHSNQPQHF. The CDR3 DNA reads TGTGCCAGCAGTCTCCATAGCAATCAGCCCCAGCATTTT.

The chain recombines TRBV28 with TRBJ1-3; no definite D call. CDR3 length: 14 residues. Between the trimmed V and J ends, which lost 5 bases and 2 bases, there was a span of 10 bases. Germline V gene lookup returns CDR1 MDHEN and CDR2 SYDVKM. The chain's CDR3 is CASSRPPPGNTIYF. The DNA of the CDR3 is TGTGCCAGCAGTCGACCCCCGCCTGGAAACACCATATATTTT.

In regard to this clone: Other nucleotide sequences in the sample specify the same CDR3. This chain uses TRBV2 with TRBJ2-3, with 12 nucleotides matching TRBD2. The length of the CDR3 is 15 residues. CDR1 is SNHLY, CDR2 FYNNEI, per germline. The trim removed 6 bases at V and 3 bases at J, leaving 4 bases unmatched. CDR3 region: CASSLGLAGTDTQYF. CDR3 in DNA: TGTGCCAGCAGCTTGGGACTAGCGGGTACAGATACGCAGTATTTT.